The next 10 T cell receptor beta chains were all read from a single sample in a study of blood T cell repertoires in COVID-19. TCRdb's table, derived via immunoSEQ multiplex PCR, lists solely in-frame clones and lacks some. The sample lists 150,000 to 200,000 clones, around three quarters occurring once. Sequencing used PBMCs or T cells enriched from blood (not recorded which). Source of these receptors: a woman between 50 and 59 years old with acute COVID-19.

CDR3 in DNA: TGTGCCAGCAGCTTAGAAGGACAGGGCCATGGCTACACCTTC. It specifies CASSLEGQGHGYTF. The rearrangement joins TRBV7-2 to TRBJ1-2; 8 bases map to TRBD1. The CDR3 is made up of 14 amino acids. The germline gives CDR1 SGHTA, CDR2 FQGNSA. V dropped 1 base and J dropped 6; count of bases not matched to a gene: 4.

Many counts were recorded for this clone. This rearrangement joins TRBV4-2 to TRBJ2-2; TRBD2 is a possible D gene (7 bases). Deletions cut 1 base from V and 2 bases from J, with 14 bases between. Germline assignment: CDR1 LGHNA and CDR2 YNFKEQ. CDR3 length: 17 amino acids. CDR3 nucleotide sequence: TGTGCCAGCAGCCAAGTTCGGGGGGCCTTAAACACCGGGGAGCTGTTTTTT. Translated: CASSQVRGALNTGELFF.

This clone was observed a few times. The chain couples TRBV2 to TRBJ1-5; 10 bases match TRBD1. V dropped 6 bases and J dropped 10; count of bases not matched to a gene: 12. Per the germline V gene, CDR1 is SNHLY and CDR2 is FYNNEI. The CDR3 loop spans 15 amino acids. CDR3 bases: TGTGCCAGCAGCCCAACCGGGACAGGGGTCTTCCCCCAGCATTTT. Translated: CASSPTGTGVFPQHF.

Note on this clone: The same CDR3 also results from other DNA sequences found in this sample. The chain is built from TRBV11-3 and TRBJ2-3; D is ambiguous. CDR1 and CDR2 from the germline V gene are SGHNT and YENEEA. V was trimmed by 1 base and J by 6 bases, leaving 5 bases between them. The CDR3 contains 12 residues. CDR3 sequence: CASSLGGDTQYF. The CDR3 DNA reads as TGTGCCAGCAGCTTAGGTGGCGATACGCAGTATTTT.

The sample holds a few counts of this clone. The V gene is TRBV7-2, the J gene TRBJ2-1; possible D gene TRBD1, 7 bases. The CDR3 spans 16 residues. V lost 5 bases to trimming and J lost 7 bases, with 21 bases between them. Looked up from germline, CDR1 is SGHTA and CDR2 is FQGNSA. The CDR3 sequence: CASSHLGGGYENEQFF. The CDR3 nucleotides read TGTGCCAGCAGCCACCTCGGAGGGGGCTATGAGAATGAGCAGTTCTTC. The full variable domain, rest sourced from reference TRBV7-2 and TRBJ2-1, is GAGVSQSPSNKVTEKGKDVELRCDPISGHTALYWYRQSLGQGLEFLIYFQGNSAPDKSGLPSDRFSAERTGGSVSTLTIQRTQQEDSAVYLCASSHLGGGYENEQFFGPGTRLTVL.

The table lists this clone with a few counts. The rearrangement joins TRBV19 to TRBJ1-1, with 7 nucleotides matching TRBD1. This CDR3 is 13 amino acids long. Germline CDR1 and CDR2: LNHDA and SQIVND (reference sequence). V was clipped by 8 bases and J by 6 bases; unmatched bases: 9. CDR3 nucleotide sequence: TGTGCCAGTCGCCGACAGGGTGAGCCTGAAGCTTTCTTT. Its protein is CASRRQGEPEAFF.

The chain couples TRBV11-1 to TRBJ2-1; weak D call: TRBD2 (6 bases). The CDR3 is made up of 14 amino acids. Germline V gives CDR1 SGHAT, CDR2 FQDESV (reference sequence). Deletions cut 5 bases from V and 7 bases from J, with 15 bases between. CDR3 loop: CASSGMVSGNEQFF. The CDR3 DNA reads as TGTGCCAGCAGCGGGATGGTGAGCGGGAATGAGCAGTTCTTC.

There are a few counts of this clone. Written as DNA, the CDR3 is TGTGCCAGCAGCATGGGCCTGAACACTGAAGCTTTCTTT. This sequence encodes CASSMGLNTEAFF. The chain recombines TRBV7-9 with TRBJ1-1; D gene unclear. Germline CDR1 is SEHNR and CDR2 is FQNEAQ (reference sequence). The V gene lost 5 bases and the J gene lost 0 bases, with 7 bases spanning the gap. The CDR3 length is 13 residues.

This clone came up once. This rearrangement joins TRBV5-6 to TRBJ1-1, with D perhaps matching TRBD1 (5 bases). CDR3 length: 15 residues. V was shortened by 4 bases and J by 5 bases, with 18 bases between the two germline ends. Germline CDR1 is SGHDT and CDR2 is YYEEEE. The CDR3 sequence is CASSLIRRAGTEAFF. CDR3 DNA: TGTGCCAGCAGCCTTATACGCAGGGCTGGGACTGAAGCTTTCTTT.

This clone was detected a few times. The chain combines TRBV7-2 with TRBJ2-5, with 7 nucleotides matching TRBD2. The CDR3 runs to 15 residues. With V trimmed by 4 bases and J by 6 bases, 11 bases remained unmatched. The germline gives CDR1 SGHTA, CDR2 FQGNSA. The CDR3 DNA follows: TGTGCCAGCAGCTCACGGACGGGGGGTGCCCAGACCCAGTACTTC. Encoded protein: CASSSRTGGAQTQYF.